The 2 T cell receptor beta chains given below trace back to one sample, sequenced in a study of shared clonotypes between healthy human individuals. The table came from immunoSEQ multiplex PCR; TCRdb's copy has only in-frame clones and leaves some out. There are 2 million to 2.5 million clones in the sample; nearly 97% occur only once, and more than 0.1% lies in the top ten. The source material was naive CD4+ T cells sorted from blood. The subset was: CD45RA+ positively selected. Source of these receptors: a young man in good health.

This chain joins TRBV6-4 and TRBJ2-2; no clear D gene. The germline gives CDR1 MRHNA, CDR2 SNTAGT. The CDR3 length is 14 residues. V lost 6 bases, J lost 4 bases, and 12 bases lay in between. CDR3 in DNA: TGTGCCAGCAGCCCGGACCAAAGCACCGGGGAGCTGTTTTTT. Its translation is CASSPDQSTGELFF.

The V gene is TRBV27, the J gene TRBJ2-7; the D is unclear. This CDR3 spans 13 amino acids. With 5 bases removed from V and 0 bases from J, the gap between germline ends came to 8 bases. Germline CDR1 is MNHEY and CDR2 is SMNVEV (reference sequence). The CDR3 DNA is TGTGCCAGCAGTATTACTTCCTCCTACGAGCAGTACTTC. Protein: CASSITSSYEQYF.